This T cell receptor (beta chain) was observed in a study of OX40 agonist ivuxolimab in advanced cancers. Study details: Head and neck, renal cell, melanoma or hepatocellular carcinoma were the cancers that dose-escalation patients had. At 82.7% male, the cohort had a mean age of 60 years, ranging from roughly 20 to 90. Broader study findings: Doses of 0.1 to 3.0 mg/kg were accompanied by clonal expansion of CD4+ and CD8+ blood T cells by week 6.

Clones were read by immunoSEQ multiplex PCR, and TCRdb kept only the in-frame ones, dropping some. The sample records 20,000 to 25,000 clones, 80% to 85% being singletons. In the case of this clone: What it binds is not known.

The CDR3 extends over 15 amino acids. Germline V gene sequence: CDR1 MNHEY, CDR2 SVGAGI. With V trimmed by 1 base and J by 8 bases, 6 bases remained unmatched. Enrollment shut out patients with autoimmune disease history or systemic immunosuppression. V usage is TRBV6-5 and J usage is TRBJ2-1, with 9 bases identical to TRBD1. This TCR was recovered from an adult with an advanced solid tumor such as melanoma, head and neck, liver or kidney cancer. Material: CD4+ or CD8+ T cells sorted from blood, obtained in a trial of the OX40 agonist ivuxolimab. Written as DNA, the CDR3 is TGTGCCAGCAGTTACTTGCGGACAGGGGTCCATGAGCAGTTCTTC. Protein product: CASSYLRTGVHEQFF.